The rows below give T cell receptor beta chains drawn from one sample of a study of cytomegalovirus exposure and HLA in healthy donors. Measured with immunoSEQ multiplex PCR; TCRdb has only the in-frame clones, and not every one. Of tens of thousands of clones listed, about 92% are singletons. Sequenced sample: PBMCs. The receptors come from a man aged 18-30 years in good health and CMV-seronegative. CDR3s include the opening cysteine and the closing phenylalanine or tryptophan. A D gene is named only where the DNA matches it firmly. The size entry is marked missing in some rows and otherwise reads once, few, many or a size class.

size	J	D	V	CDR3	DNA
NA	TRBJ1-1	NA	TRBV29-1	CSVDSRRNTEAFF	TGCAGCGTTGATAGTCGTCGGAACACTGAAGCTTTCTTT
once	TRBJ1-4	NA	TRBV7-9	CASSSDMGRTREKLFF	TGTGCCAGCAGCTCTGACATGGGCAGGACACGGGAAAAACTGTTTTTT
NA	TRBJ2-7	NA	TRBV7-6	CASSLGSGSTYEQYF	TGTGCCAGCAGCTTAGGTTCCGGGAGTACCTACGAGCAGTACTTC
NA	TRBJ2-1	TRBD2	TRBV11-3	CASSYGLAGINEQFF	TGTGCCAGCAGTTATGGACTAGCGGGAATTAATGAGCAGTTCTTC
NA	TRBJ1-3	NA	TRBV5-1	CASSSDISSGNTIYF	TGCGCCAGCAGCTCCGACATAAGCTCTGGAAACACCATATATTTT
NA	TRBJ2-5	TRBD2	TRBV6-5	CASSYSPGLGVETQYF	TGTGCCAGCAGTTACTCTCCGGGACTAGGAGTAGAGACCCAGTACTTC
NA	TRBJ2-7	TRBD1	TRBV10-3	CAIRRTGTGGRYEQYF	TGTGCCATCAGGCGGACCGGGACAGGGGGCAGGTACGAGCAGTACTTC
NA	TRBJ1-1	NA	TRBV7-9	CASSLTGQNTEAFF	TGTGCCAGCAGCTTAACAGGACAAAACACTGAAGCTTTCTTT
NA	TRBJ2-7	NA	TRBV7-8	CASSLGKLGSSSYEQYF	TGTGCCAGCAGCTTAGGGAAACTAGGCAGTAGCTCCTACGAGCAGTACTTC
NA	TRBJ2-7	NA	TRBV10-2	CASSESQGVHEQYF	TGCGCCAGCAGTGAGTCGCAGGGCGTCCACGAGCAGTACTTC
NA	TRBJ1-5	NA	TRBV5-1	CASSFSGASNQPQHF	TGCGCCAGCAGCTTCTCGGGTGCTAGCAATCAGCCCCAGCATTTT
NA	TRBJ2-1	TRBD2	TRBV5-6	CASSARLLAGVVNEQFF	TGTGCCAGCAGCGCACGGTTACTAGCGGGAGTGGTAAATGAGCAGTTCTTC
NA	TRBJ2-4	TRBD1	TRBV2	CASRVGQGENIQYF	TGTGCCAGCAGAGTCGGACAGGGAGAAAACATTCAGTACTTC
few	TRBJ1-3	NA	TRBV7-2	CASSPAPAGNTIYF	TGTGCCAGCAGTCCAGCGCCAGCTGGAAACACCATATATTTT
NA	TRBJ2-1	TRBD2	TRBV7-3	CASSPGLAGYNEQFF	TGTGCCAGCAGCCCCGGACTAGCGGGGTACAATGAGCAGTTCTTC
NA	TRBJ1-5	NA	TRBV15	CATSSGRGSNQPQHF	TGTGCCACCAGCAGCGGCAGGGGAAGCAATCAGCCCCAGCATTTT
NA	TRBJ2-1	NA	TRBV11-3	CASSLDRDEQFF	TGTGCCAGCAGCTTAGATCGCGATGAGCAGTTCTTC
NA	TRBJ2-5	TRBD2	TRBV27	CASNLAGSRDAQYF	TGTGCCAGCAACCTAGCGGGATCAAGAGACGCCCAGTACTTC
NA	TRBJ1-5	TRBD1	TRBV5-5	CASSRTGDDNQPQHF	TGTGCCAGCAGCCGGACAGGGGATGACAATCAGCCCCAGCATTTT
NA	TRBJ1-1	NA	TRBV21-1	CASPRRNTEAFF	TGTGCCAGCCCAAGGAGGAACACTGAAGCTTTCTTT
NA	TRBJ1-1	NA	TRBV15	CATSRADNVKAFF	TGTGCCACCAGCAGAGCGGACAACGTTAAAGCTTTCTTT
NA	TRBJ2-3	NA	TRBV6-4	CASSDSPQGYDTQYF	TGTGCCAGCAGTGACTCCCCACAGGGATACGATACGCAGTATTTT
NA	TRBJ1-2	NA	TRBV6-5	CASSYRGSGGGYTF	TGTGCCAGCAGTTACAGGGGTTCGGGGGGTGGCTACACCTTC
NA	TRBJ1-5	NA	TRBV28	CASSNRGVAQPQHF	TGTGCCAGCAGTAACCGGGGGGTGGCTCAGCCCCAGCATTTT
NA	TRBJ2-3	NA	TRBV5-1	CASSLGGSTDTQYF	TGCGCCAGCAGCTTGGGAGGGAGCACAGATACGCAGTATTTT
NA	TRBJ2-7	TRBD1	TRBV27	CASSLTTGGSYEQYF	TGTGCCAGCAGTTTGACGACAGGGGGGAGTTACGAGCAGTACTTC
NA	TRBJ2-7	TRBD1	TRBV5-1	CASSSPGTGVAEQYF	TGCGCCAGCAGCTCGCCGGGGACAGGGGTTGCCGAGCAGTACTTC
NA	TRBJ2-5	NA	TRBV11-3	CASSQRTSGTQYF	TGTGCCAGCAGCCAGAGGACCAGCGGGACCCAGTACTTC
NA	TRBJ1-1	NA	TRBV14	CASSQIQLNTEAFF	TGTGCCAGCAGTCAAATACAGCTGAACACTGAAGCTTTCTTT
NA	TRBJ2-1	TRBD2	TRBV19	CASSTPWGGEGYNEQFF	TGTGCCAGTAGTACCCCATGGGGCGGGGAGGGTTACAATGAGCAGTTCTTC
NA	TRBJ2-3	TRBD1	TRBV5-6	CASSPLRDRGADTQYF	TGTGCCAGCAGCCCCCTCCGGGACAGGGGTGCAGATACGCAGTATTTT
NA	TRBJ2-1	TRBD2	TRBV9	CASSVDGGSGNEQFF	TGTGCCAGCAGCGTAGATGGCGGGAGTGGCAATGAGCAGTTCTTC
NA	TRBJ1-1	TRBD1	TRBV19	CASSIGQGAAEAFF	TGTGCCAGTAGTATAGGACAGGGGGCGGCTGAAGCTTTCTTT
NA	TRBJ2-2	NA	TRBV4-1	CASSPRELDGELFF	TGCGCCAGCAGCCCCCGGGAGCTCGACGGGGAGCTGTTTTTT
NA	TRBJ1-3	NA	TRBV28	CASSLGGSSGNTIYF	TGTGCCAGCAGTTTAGGTGGTAGCTCTGGAAACACCATATATTTT
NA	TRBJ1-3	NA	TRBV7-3	CASSFRFNTIYF	TGTGCCAGCAGCTTTAGATTCAACACCATATATTTT
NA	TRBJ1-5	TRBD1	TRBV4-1	CASSQDWAGGGGNQPQHF	TGCGCCAGCAGCCAAGATTGGGCAGGGGGCGGCGGCAATCAGCCCCAGCATTTT
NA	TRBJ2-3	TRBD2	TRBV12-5	CASGTSGTDTQYF	TGTGCTAGTGGGACTAGCGGGACAGATACGCAGTATTTT
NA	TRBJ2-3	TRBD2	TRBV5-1	CASSLPTSGFTDTQYF	TGCGCCAGCAGCTTGCCGACTAGCGGTTTCACAGATACGCAGTATTTT
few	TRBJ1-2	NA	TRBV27	CASSLDGGDGYTF	TGTGCCAGCAGTTTAGACGGCGGCGATGGCTACACCTTC
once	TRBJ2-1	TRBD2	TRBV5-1	CASSLVLLAGQGNEQFF	TGCGCCAGCAGCTTGGTGCTCCTAGCGGGCCAGGGCAATGAGCAGTTCTTC
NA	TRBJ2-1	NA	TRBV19	CASSIDTDNEQFF	TGTGCCAGTAGTATAGACACTGACAATGAGCAGTTCTTC
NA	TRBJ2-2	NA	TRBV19	CASSRLTPSSTGELFF	TGTGCCAGTAGTAGACTGACGCCGTCCTCCACCGGGGAGCTGTTTTTT
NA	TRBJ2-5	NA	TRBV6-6	CASSFDRESQETQYF	TGTGCCAGCAGTTTTGATAGGGAGTCACAAGAGACCCAGTACTTC
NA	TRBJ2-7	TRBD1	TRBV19	CARNRGTDEQYF	TGTGCCAGGAACAGGGGGACGGACGAGCAGTACTTC
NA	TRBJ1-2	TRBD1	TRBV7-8	CASSSGTGGLVGYTF	TGTGCCAGCAGCTCCGGGACAGGGGGCCTGGTTGGCTACACCTTC
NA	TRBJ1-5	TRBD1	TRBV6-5	CASRNPGTEYQPQHF	TGTGCCAGCAGGAACCCCGGGACAGAGTATCAGCCCCAGCATTTT
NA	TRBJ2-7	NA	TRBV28	CASRGGQGDYEQYF	TGTGCCAGCAGAGGGGGTCAGGGTGACTACGAGCAGTACTTC
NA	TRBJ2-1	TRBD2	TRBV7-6	CASSSLQRESSYNEQFF	TGTGCCAGCAGCTCACTACAGCGGGAGAGCTCCTACAATGAGCAGTTCTTC